This TCR beta chain was sequenced during a study of blood T cell repertoires in COVID-19. Study summary: Some COVID-19 samples were acute and others convalescent; all came from the United States, Italy and Spain. T cells, B-cell-depleted T cells, or PBMCs supplied cDNA or gDNA.

The authors' processing: Scientists estimated how many nucleated cells there were by amplifying reference gene primers. TCRdb's copy holds only in-frame clones and misses some; the assay was immunoSEQ multiplex PCR. The V and J calls and clone size come from that table; D and trimming were worked out from the DNA. The data show 250,000 to 300,000 clones, about 89% seen once. Input material: peripheral blood. The receptor's source is a woman under 40 with COVID-19, enrolled during active disease.

CDR3: CASSQWEGTSTYNEQFF. As DNA, the CDR3 is TGCGCCAGCAGCCAATGGGAGGGGACTAGCACCTACAATGAGCAGTTCTTC. The rearrangement uses TRBV4-1 and TRBJ2-1, with 9 bases identical to TRBD2. The V and J ends lost 2 bases and 2 bases, in that order; junction bases with no gene match: 7. The CDR3 spans 17 residues. Germline V gene sequence: CDR1 MGHRA, CDR2 YSYEKL.